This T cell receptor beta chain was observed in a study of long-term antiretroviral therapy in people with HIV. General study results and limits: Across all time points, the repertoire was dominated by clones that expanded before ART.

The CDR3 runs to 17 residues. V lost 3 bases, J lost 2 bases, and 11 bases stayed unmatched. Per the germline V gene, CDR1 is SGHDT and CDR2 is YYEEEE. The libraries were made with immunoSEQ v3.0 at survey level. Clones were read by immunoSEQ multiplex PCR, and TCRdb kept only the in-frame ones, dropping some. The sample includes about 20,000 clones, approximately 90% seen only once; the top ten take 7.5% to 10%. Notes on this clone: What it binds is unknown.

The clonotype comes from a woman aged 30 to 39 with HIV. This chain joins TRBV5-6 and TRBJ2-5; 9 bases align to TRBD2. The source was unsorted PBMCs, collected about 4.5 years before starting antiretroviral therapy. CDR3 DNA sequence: TGTGCCAGCAGCTCACTCCGACTAGCGGTAGGGCAAGAGACCCAGTACTTC. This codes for CASSSLRLAVGQETQYF. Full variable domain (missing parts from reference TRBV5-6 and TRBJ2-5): DAGVTQSPTHLIKTRGQQVTLRCSPKSGHDTVSWYQQALGQGPQFIFQYYEEEERQRGNFPDRFSGHQFPNYSSELNVNALLLGDSALYLCASSSLRLAVGQETQYFGPGTRLLVL.